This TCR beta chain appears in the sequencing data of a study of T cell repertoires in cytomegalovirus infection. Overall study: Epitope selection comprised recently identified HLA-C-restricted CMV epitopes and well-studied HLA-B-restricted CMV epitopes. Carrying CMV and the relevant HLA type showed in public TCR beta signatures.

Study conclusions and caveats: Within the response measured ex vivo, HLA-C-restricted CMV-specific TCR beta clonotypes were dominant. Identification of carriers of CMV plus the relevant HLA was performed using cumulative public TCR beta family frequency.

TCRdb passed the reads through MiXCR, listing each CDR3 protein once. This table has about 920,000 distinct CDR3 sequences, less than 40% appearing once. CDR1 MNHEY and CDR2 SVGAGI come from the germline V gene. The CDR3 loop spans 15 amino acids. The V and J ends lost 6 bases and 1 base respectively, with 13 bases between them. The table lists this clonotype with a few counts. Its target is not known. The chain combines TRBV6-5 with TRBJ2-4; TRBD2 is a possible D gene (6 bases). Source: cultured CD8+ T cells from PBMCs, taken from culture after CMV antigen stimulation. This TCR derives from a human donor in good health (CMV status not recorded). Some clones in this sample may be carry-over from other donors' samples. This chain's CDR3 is CASSFGGPAKNIQYF. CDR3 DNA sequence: TGTGCCAGCAGCTTCGGGGGTCCGGCCAAAAACATTCAGTACTTC.